Listed below are T cell receptor beta chains from one sample, sequenced in a study of T-cell reconstitution after alpha-beta-depleted transplantation in children. TCRdb reprocessed the PCR reads via MiXCR and lists one record per CDR3 protein. The sample carries about 400,000 distinct CDR3 sequences, roughly 20% recorded once. Specimen: PBMCs from the stem cell graft donor, collected from the stem cell graft. The receptors here all came from a human donor who donated a stem cell graft to a child with acute myeloid leukemia. Each CDR3 is given without its conserved first and last residue. The order of the fields is D gene, J gene, V gene, CDR3 protein. A D gene is named only where the DNA matches it firmly.

TRBD1 TRBJ2-5 TRBV7-2 ASSALGTGEETQY
TRBD2 TRBJ2-3 TRBV12-3/TRBV12-4 ASSFRSLAGGTDTQY
NA TRBJ2-1 TRBV28 ASGPPPVGRRDEQF
NA TRBJ2-5 TRBV6-2/TRBV6-3 ASRGWVRQETQY
NA TRBJ2-5 TRBV6-2/TRBV6-3 ASTRIMIKKNETQY
TRBD2 TRBJ2-2 TRBV12-3/TRBV12-4 ASTPYHSSGTVAGELF
TRBD1 TRBJ1-1 TRBV6-5 ASSYLKTDRAGAF
NA TRBJ2-3 TRBV11-2 ASSLEDRPPPVDTQY
NA TRBJ1-1 TRBV20-1 SASFGVGVTEAF
TRBD1 TRBJ1-3 TRBV7-8 ASSYLRTGTTGNTIY
NA TRBJ2-7 TRBV20-1 SADSGKQVYEQY
TRBD2 TRBJ2-7 TRBV20-1 SARGPSGHSYEQY
NA TRBJ2-1 TRBV20-1 SARHEQF
NA TRBJ2-3 TRBV5-5 ASSIGTTTDTQY
TRBD1 TRBJ2-1 TRBV12-3/TRBV12-4 ASSSGGQVLSYD
TRBD1 TRBJ2-7 TRBV28 ASSLSGGPTTYEQY
NA TRBJ2-3 TRBV15 ATSRDPAADTQY
TRBD1 TRBJ2-1 TRBV5-1 ASRTGQNEQF
TRBD1 TRBJ2-5 TRBV29-1 SVRDRGLIGETQY
NA TRBJ1-5 TRBV12-3/TRBV12-4 ASRTDGNQPQH
TRBD1 TRBJ2-7 TRBV7-6 ASNPTDRARFYEQY
NA TRBJ2-1 TRBV4-3 ASSQVIPFGDTETYNEQF
NA TRBJ1-6 TRBV20-1 SARDRFSPLH
TRBD2 TRBJ2-7 TRBV29-1 SVVSGKTYEQY
TRBD2 TRBJ2-7 TRBV5-1 ASSPDGTINYEQY
NA TRBJ2-7 TRBV28 ASTQVGVDAYEQY
TRBD1 TRBJ1-2 TRBV6-6 ASSPTGNYGYT
TRBD1 TRBJ2-1 TRBV5-1 ASSEGQGSYNEQF
TRBD2 TRBJ2-7 TRBV3-1 ASSQGRWGLAGGYEQY
TRBD2 TRBJ2-5 TRBV11-2 ASSFDRPLSGRDGETQY
TRBD2 TRBJ2-7 TRBV27 ASSDTRLAGAYEQY
TRBD2 TRBJ2-3 TRBV20-1 SAQTSDSTDTQY
TRBD2 TRBJ2-1 TRBV4-1 ASSQEGSGVGYNEQF
TRBD2 TRBJ2-7 TRBV29-1 SVWTSGAGYEQY
TRBD2 TRBJ2-1 TRBV9 ASSPLGGSYRDEQF
TRBD1 TRBJ2-2 TRBV25-1 ASKQGANTGELF
NA TRBJ1-1 TRBV29-1 SVEDFPRVQNTEAF
NA TRBJ1-4 TRBV12-3/TRBV12-4 ASSPGQTLNEKLF
NA TRBJ1-5 TRBV18 ASSPPFGGNQPQH
NA TRBJ2-4 TRBV12-3/TRBV12-4 ASTSGLSNIQY
NA TRBJ2-4 TRBV12-3/TRBV12-4 ASSLEVGGAAKNIQY
TRBD2 TRBJ2-3 TRBV7-2 ASSLAGLAGALTDTQY
TRBD1 TRBJ2-7 TRBV12-3/TRBV12-4 ASSLKQGAMYEQY
NA TRBJ2-7 TRBV21-1 ASSKWIAGEPAHFPYEQY